A selection of T cell receptor beta chains follows, all from one sample in a study. TCRdb re-derived calls from the RT-PCR reads in MiXCR, one entry per CDR3 protein. This table has around 700,000 distinct CDR3 sequences, 14% appearing once. Material: memory CD4+ T cells from blood. The source is a female donor in good health, serving as a healthy control. The CDR3 runs from the conserved cysteine through the conserved F or W. D genes are given only for firm matches. Clone size appears in some rows only: once, few, many, or a class for an expanded clone.

d_gene	v_gene	abundance	j_gene	CDR3aa	CDR3nt
-	TRBV7-9	many	TRBJ1-6	CASSSILGPNSPLHF	TGTGCCAGCAGCTCGATTCTAGGCCCCAATTCACCCCTCCACTTT
TRBD1	TRBV12-3/TRBV12-4	-	TRBJ2-2	CASSDRDRGRPGELFF	TGTGCCAGCAGTGACCGGGACAGGGGACGACCCGGGGAGCTGTTTTTT
-	TRBV29-1	-	TRBJ2-5	CSVGQDHETQYF	TGCAGCGTTGGACAGGACCATGAGACCCAGTACTTC
TRBD2	TRBV2	few	TRBJ2-7	CASRTSGAVEQYF	TGTGCCAGCAGGACTAGCGGGGCCGTCGAGCAGTACTTC
-	TRBV6-1	-	TRBJ2-2	CASLGVLNTGELFF	TGTGCCAGCTTAGGCGTCTTGAACACCGGGGAGCTGTTTTTT
-	TRBV6-2/TRBV6-3	few	TRBJ2-3	CASSDFTDTQYF	TGTGCCAGCAGTGACTTCACAGATACGCAGTATTTT
TRBD1	TRBV7-2	few	TRBJ1-1	CASSAPTGFGTEAFF	TGTGCCAGCAGCGCCCCGACAGGGTTTGGCACTGAAGCTTTCTTT
-	TRBV7-2	-	TRBJ1-3	CASSDGWRNTIYF	TGTGCCAGCAGCGACGGTTGGCGGAACACCATATATTTT
-	TRBV20-1	-	TRBJ2-1	CSANTGSFF	TGCAGTGCTAATACAGGGTCGTTCTTC
-	TRBV7-9	many	TRBJ2-7	CASSLEIAEQYF	TGTGCCAGCAGCTTAGAGATCGCGGAGCAGTACTTC
TRBD1	TRBV7-2	few	TRBJ1-5	CASSPRTGIGNQPQHF	TGTGCCAGCAGCCCTCGGACAGGGATCGGCAATCAGCCCCAGCATTTT
TRBD1	TRBV7-9	few	TRBJ1-2	CASSLIRGQGYTF	TGTGCCAGCAGCTTAATCAGGGGGCAAGGCTACACCTTC
TRBD1	TRBV12-3/TRBV12-4	-	TRBJ1-3	CASSLTGGAGNTIYF	TGTGCCAGCAGTTTAACAGGGGGCGCTGGAAACACCATATATTTT
-	TRBV20-1	few	TRBJ2-7	CSAPSRYEQYF	TGCAGTGCTCCTAGCAGATACGAGCAGTACTTC
TRBD2	TRBV6-1	-	TRBJ2-5	CASSALAGGRQTQYF	TGTGCCAGCAGCGCGCTAGCGGGAGGGCGACAGACCCAGTACTTC
-	TRBV4-3	-	TRBJ1-4	CASSPSTSTNEKLFF	TGCGCCAGCAGCCCGAGCACCTCAACTAATGAAAAACTGTTTTTT
-	TRBV20-1	few	TRBJ1-2	CSARDAPGGDGYTF	TGCAGTGCTAGAGACGCTCCGGGAGGAGATGGCTACACCTTC
TRBD1	TRBV5-1	many	TRBJ1-1	CASSMGTGTTEAFF	TGCGCCAGCAGCATGGGGACAGGGACCACTGAAGCTTTCTTT
-	TRBV20-1	-	TRBJ1-5	CSARDRRGNQPQHF	TGCAGTGCTAGAGATAGGAGGGGCAATCAGCCCCAGCATTTT
TRBD1	TRBV2	-	TRBJ2-5	CASTPETGIRLRSF	TGTGCCAGCACCCCGGAGACAGGGATACGCCTCAGGAGCTTC
TRBD1	TRBV12-3/TRBV12-4	-	TRBJ2-7	CASSKAGGYEQYF	TGTGCCAGCAGTAAGGCAGGGGGCTACGAGCAGTACTTC
-	TRBV15	-	TRBJ1-2	CATSRDRAGTYGYTF	TGTGCCACCAGCAGAGATCGGGCGGGAACCTATGGCTACACCTTC
TRBD2	TRBV7-2	-	TRBJ2-1	CASSSGLVGDEQFF	TGTGCCAGCAGCTCAGGACTAGTCGGGGATGAGCAGTTCTTC
-	TRBV29-1	many	TRBJ2-5	CSVELGSETQYF	TGCAGCGTTGAATTGGGTTCGGAGACCCAGTACTTC
-	TRBV12-3/TRBV12-4	-	TRBJ1-2	CASSLAGRNYGYTF	TGTGCCAGCAGTTTAGCGGGCAGGAACTATGGCTACACCTTC
-	TRBV7-6	many	TRBJ2-3	CASSLSAYPTTDTQYF	TGTGCCAGCAGCTTAAGCGCCTATCCTACCACAGATACGCAGTATTTT
-	TRBV7-9	-	TRBJ2-7	CASSLPGTSYEQYF	TGTGCCAGCAGCCTACCCGGGACCTCCTACGAGCAGTACTTC
-	TRBV28	few	TRBJ2-3	CASSLGEMYTQYF	TGTGCCAGCAGTTTAGGAGAGATGTATACGCAGTATTTT
-	TRBV20-1	few	TRBJ1-1	CSTPGRLNTEAFF	TGCAGTACTCCCGGGAGACTGAACACTGAAGCTTTCTTT
-	TRBV7-8	many	TRBJ2-5	CASSLAGVRETQYF	TGTGCCAGCAGCTTAGCTGGGGTGAGGGAGACCCAGTACTTC
-	TRBV7-6	-	TRBJ2-1	CASSSSTGLSYNEQFF	TGTGCCAGCAGCAGTTCTACAGGGCTCTCCTACAATGAGCAGTTCTTC
TRBD1	TRBV5-1	-	TRBJ2-2	CASSLEGQGDTGELLF	TGCGCCAGCAGCTTGGAGGGACAGGGTGACACCGGGGAGCTGCTTTTT
-	TRBV12-3/TRBV12-4	many	TRBJ2-2	CASSLGGRFRAGELFF	TGTGCCAGCAGTTTAGGGGGACGTTTCAGGGCCGGGGAGCTGTTTTTT
TRBD1	TRBV6-4	few	TRBJ2-2	CASSSLFRTGSHTGELFF	TGTGCCAGCAGTTCATTATTCCGGACAGGGAGCCACACCGGGGAGCTGTTTTTT
-	TRBV29-1	many	TRBJ1-3	CSVGWTGNTIYF	TGCAGCGTTGGTTGGACCGGAAACACCATATATTTT
TRBD1	TRBV6-2/TRBV6-3	few	TRBJ2-6	CASSFGQGLAGANVLTF	TGTGCCAGCAGTTTCGGACAGGGACTGGCTGGGGCCAACGTCCTGACTTTC
-	TRBV5-1	-	TRBJ2-1	CASSLNGQYNEQFF	TGCGCCAGCAGCTTGAATGGACAGTACAATGAGCAGTTCTTC
-	TRBV7-2	-	TRBJ2-3	CASSLERWSTDTQYF	TGTGCCAGCAGCTTAGAGCGGTGGAGCACAGATACGCAGTATTTT
TRBD1	TRBV13	-	TRBJ1-2	CASSRGTADGYTF	TGTGCCAGCAGCCGCGGGACAGCGGATGGCTACACCTTC
TRBD1	TRBV30	many	TRBJ2-7	CAGDRGLGEQYF	TGTGCCGGGGACAGGGGGCTGGGGGAGCAGTACTTC
TRBD1	TRBV12-3/TRBV12-4	few	TRBJ1-2	CASRLGMTGYYGYTF	TGTGCCAGCCGTTTAGGAATGACAGGGTACTATGGCTACACCTTC
TRBD1	TRBV28	-	TRBJ1-1	CASILRTGVNTEAFF	TGTGCCAGCATCCTTAGGACAGGGGTGAACACTGAAGCTTTCTTT
TRBD2	TRBV3-1	-	TRBJ2-7	CASSARSPTSGRANEQYF	TGTGCCAGCAGCGCGCGATCGCCCACTAGCGGGAGGGCTAACGAGCAGTACTTC
-	TRBV5-1	-	TRBJ2-7	CASSLVFGVYEQYF	TGCGCCAGCAGCTTGGTTTTCGGGGTTTACGAGCAGTACTTC
-	TRBV5-1	many	TRBJ2-1	CASSLEPVPDEQFF	TGCGCCAGCAGCTTGGAGCCCGTCCCCGATGAGCAGTTCTTC